These 29 T cell receptor beta chains originate from one sample sequenced in a study of regulatory T cells in long-lasting Graves disease. With iRepertoire HTBI primers and Arm-PCR of CDR3 regions, TCR beta libraries were built. TCRdb ran MiXCR on the multiplex PCR reads and lists one entry per CDR3 protein. The profile shows about 370,000 distinct CDR3 sequences, roughly a sixth of them singletons. Indicated time point: newly diagnosed GD, antithyroid drugs for less than 3 months. The TCR library was made from RNA extracted from PBMCs. The input for sequencing was peripheral blood mononuclear cells (PBMCs), taken at new diagnosis, from a patient treated with antithyroid drugs. These TCRs come from a female donor with Graves disease.

This chain uses TRBV10-3 with TRBJ2-7, with 7 bases identical to TRBD1. This CDR3 has 14 residues. Trimming at V came to 6 bases and at J to 2 bases, leaving 7 bases not matched to a gene. The germline V gene encodes CDR1 ENHRY and CDR2 SYGVKD. The CDR3 is CAIRGAQGPYEQYF. DNA for the CDR3: TGTGCCATCAGGGGGGCACAGGGGCCCTACGAGCAGTACTTC.

The CDR3 DNA reads as TGTGCCAGCAGTTACTCGAACAACAGGGGAAACACCATATATTTT. This translates into CASSYSNNRGNTIYF. This chain links TRBV6-5 with TRBJ1-3, with D possibly being TRBD1 (5 bases). Looked up from germline, CDR1 is MNHEY and CDR2 is SVGAGI. The ends were cut back, 0 bases at V and 4 bases at J, with 10 bases in the middle. The CDR3 totals 15 residues.

The chain carries TRBV2 and TRBJ2-5, with 9 bases identical to TRBD1. The CDR3 is 16 residues long. CDR1 is SNHLY and CDR2 is FYNNEI in the germline V gene. The trim removed 2 bases at V and 5 bases at J, leaving 9 bases unmatched. CDR3 coding DNA: TGTGCCAGCAGTGAATTAGGGACAGGGAGAAAGGAGACCCAGTACTTC. It encodes CASSELGTGRKETQYF.

The chain couples TRBV30 to TRBJ1-2; maybe TRBD1 (5 bases). The CDR3 sequence is 16 residues long. The germline V and J ends were trimmed by 0 bases and 5 bases, with 19 bases remaining between them. Germline V gene lookup returns CDR1 GTSNPN and CDR2 SVGIG (reference sequence). CDR3 DNA sequence: TGTGCCTGGAGTGTGCGTTTTACTAGACAGCTATATGGCTACACCTTC. Translation gives CAWSVRFTRQLYGYTF.

At least ten counts were recorded for this clonotype. V usage is TRBV6-1 and J usage is TRBJ1-3; tentative D call: TRBD1 (6 bases). V lost 11 bases and J 1 base, leaving 24 bases between the germline ends. The germline V gene encodes CDR1 MNHNS and CDR2 SASEGT. The CDR3 contains 17 residues. The CDR3 spells CASAGSPGAQSGNTIYF. As DNA, the CDR3 is TGTGCCTCAGCAGGGTCCCCAGGGGCGCAATCTGGAAACACCATATATTTT.

This clonotype was observed a handful of times. The chain combines TRBV2 with TRBJ1-2, with D unclear. The germline V gene encodes CDR1 SNHLY and CDR2 FYNNEI. This CDR3 spans 13 amino acids. V was trimmed by 4 bases and J by 3 bases, leaving 9 bases between them. DNA of the CDR3: TGTGCCAGCAGTGGCGAACAGTACTATGGCTACACCTTC. Amino acids: CASSGEQYYGYTF.

This clonotype was observed at least ten times. The chain has TRBV5-6 and TRBJ2-7, with 11 bases aligning to TRBD1. Germline-derived CDR1 and CDR2 are SGHDT and YYEEEE. V lost 3 bases and J lost 9; bases outside the gene matches: 11. CDR3 length: 15 amino acids. The DNA for the CDR3 is TGTGCCAGCAGCTCGCCGGGACAGGGGGTAAGGGGGCAGTACTTC. This translates into CASSSPGQGVRGQYF. Together with reference TRBV5-6 and TRBJ2-7, the CDR3 gives the full variable domain: DAGVTQSPTHLIKTRGQQVTLRCSPKSGHDTVSWYQQALGQGPQFIFQYYEEEERQRGNFPDRFSGHQFPNYSSELNVNALLLGDSALYLCASSSPGQGVRGQYFGPGTRLTVT.

The chain employs TRBV6-1 and TRBJ2-2, with D possibly matching TRBD2 (6 bases). Trimming pared 10 bases from V and 2 bases from J, leaving 11 bases between. Germline values: CDR1 MNHNS, CDR2 SASEGT. This CDR3 is built from 13 residues. The CDR3 nucleotides are TGTGCCAACCGGGACTTTAACACCGGGGAGCTGTTTTTT. This encodes CANRDFNTGELFF.

CDR3 residues: CASSLTGRSGNTIYF. CDR3 nucleotide sequence: TGTGCCAGCAGCTTGACGGGCCGCTCTGGAAACACCATATATTTT. The chain carries TRBV2 and TRBJ1-3; D ambiguous. The V and J ends lost 6 bases and 0 bases respectively, with 12 bases between them. Germline CDR1 is SNHLY and CDR2 is FYNNEI. This CDR3 region has 15 residues. Full variable domain (outside the CDR3, taken from reference TRBV2 and TRBJ1-3): EPEVTQTPSHQVTQMGQEVILRCVPISNHLYFYWYRQILGQKVEFLVSFYNNEISEKSEIFDDQFSVERPDGSNFTLKIRSTKLEDSAMYFCASSLTGRSGNTIYFGEGSWLTVV.

This clonotype was recorded many times. The chain has TRBV6-1 and TRBJ1-1, with D possibly matching TRBD1 (6 bases). V was clipped by 5 bases and J by 5 bases, with 15 bases between them. From germline, CDR1 is MNHNS and CDR2 SASEGT. This CDR3 spans 14 amino acids. The CDR3 region is CASSPIGGETEAFF. CDR3 nucleotides: TGTGCCAGCAGTCCAATCGGGGGCGAGACTGAAGCTTTCTTT.

This clonotype was observed a handful of times. The gene calls are TRBV4-1 and TRBJ2-3; TRBD2 aligns across 10 bases. V trimming: 2 bases; J trimming: 2 bases; junction bases outside the gene matches: 4. Per germline, CDR1 MGHRA and CDR2 YSYEKL. CDR3 length equals 16 residues. CDR3: CASSQQLAGNTDTQYF. The CDR3 coding sequence is TGCGCCAGCAGCCAACAACTAGCGGGGAACACAGATACGCAGTATTTT.

In its sample, this clonotype was seen many times. The gene calls are TRBV10-3 and TRBJ2-5; 7 bases line up with TRBD1. CDR1 and CDR2 (germline): ENHRY, SYGVKD. CDR3 length equals 13 residues. J gave up 1 base and V 4 bases, and 0 bases lay outside the gene matches. CDR3 loop: CAISGDSQETQYF. CDR3 bases: TGTGCCATCAGTGGGGACAGCCAAGAGACCCAGTACTTC.

This clonotype was seen repeatedly, ten times or more. The chain links TRBV2 to TRBJ1-5; the match to TRBD1 covers 7 bases. Germline CDR1 SNHLY, CDR2 FYNNEI. The CDR3 extends over 14 amino acids. The J segment lost 2 bases and the V segment lost 6 bases, leaving 4 bases of the junction unmatched. This CDR3 is CASSSGTGNQPQHF. CDR3 nucleotide sequence: TGTGCCAGCAGCTCCGGGACAGGCAATCAGCCCCAGCATTTT.

This clonotype was detected many times. The chain links TRBV20-1 to TRBJ2-1, with 9 bases fitting TRBD2. The CDR3 is 14 amino acids. Trimming cost V 3 bases and J 5 bases; bases outside gene matches: 5. Germline CDR1 DFQATT, CDR2 SNEGSKA (reference sequence). The CDR3 nucleotides read TGCAGTGCTAGGATGACTAGCGGCAACAATGAGCAGTTCTTC. This encodes CSARMTSGNNEQFF.

This clonotype was recorded at least ten times. The chain links TRBV20-1 to TRBJ1-1; the match to TRBD1 covers 8 bases. The V gene end was trimmed by 7 bases and the J gene end by 10 bases; junction bases not matched to a gene: 5. In germline, CDR1 is DFQATT, CDR2 SNEGSKA (reference sequence). The CDR3 is 10 amino acids. CDR3 nucleotide sequence: TGCAGTGTTCAACAGGGGGGAGCTTTCTTT. This gives the protein CSVQQGGAFF.

The chain combines TRBV6-1 with TRBJ2-2; perhaps TRBD1 as D (6 bases). The CDR3 spans 16 residues. Germline-derived CDR1 and CDR2 are MNHNS and SASEGT. V lost 0 bases and J 7 bases, leaving 15 bases between the germline ends. The CDR3 nucleotides read TGTGCCAGCAGTGAAGCTCGGACAGTAGTTATCGGGGAGCTGTTTTTT. Translating gives CASSEARTVVIGELFF.

In this sample, this clonotype turned up many times. The chain combines TRBV11-2 with TRBJ2-3; maybe TRBD1 (6 bases). The ends were cut back, 3 bases at V and 0 bases at J, with 16 bases in the middle. Germline lookup yields CDR1 SGHAT and CDR2 FQNNGV. The CDR3 is made up of 17 amino acids. CDR3 loop: CASSLILGASSTDTQYF. DNA of the CDR3: TGTGCCAGCAGCTTGATTTTGGGGGCATCTAGCACAGATACGCAGTATTTT.

This clonotype was observed a few times. V and J are TRBV28 and TRBJ2-4; no firm D call. Trimming removed 4 bases at V and 0 bases at J, with 13 bases between. The CDR3 is 16 amino acids. CDR1 and CDR2 (germline): MDHEN, SYDVKM. CDR3 in DNA: TGTGCCAGCAGTTCCCCCCCCACAGAAGCCAAAAACATTCAGTACTTC. This codes for CASSSPPTEAKNIQYF.

This rearrangement joins TRBV2 to TRBJ1-1; 8 bases align to TRBD1. This CDR3 is built from 14 residues. V was pared by 1 base and J by 8 bases, with 6 bases of the junction left unmatched. Germline V gene lookup returns CDR1 SNHLY and CDR2 FYNNEI. In nucleotides, the CDR3 is TGTGCCAGCAGTGAAGGGACAGGGCGTACCGAAGCTTTCTTT. This sequence encodes CASSEGTGRTEAFF.

In regard to this clonotype: One junction end disagrees with the germline gene, perhaps due to a read error. The chain recombines TRBV29-1 with TRBJ1-3, with unresolved D. CDR1 and CDR2 (germline): SQVTM, ANQGSEA. The CDR3 runs 13 residues. CDR3 nucleotides: TGCAGCGTTGAACCCCTAACAGAAAACACCACATATTTT. Translation gives CSVEPLTENTTYF.

This clonotype was counted at least ten times. The chain employs TRBV20-1 and TRBJ2-3, with 9 bases identical to TRBD1. V was pared by 8 bases and J by 0 bases, with 21 bases of the junction left unmatched. Germline V gives CDR1 DFQATT, CDR2 SNEGSKA (reference sequence). The CDR3 spans 19 residues. CDR3 DNA sequence: TGCAGTCCAGCTGAGGGACAGGGACTTCGCAGACCTAGCACAGATACGCAGTATTTT. The encoded protein is CSPAEGQGLRRPSTDTQYF.

There are many counts of this clonotype. The J gene is TRBJ1-2, the V gene TRBV7-9, with 12 bases matching TRBD1. CDR3 length: 20 amino acids. V lost 5 bases and J lost 0; bases outside the gene matches: 16. Germline V CDR1 and CDR2: SEHNR, FQNEAQ (reference sequence). The CDR3 sequence is CASSLTPRSGTGGANYGYTF. DNA of the CDR3: TGTGCCAGCAGCCTAACCCCTAGATCGGGGACAGGGGGCGCTAACTATGGCTACACCTTC.

This clonotype was seen repeatedly, ten times or more. The chain couples TRBV28 to TRBJ2-3, with a tentative D call TRBD2 (5 bases). Germline lookup yields CDR1 MDHEN and CDR2 SYDVKM. V shed 4 bases and J shed 1 base, with 18 bases lying between them. The CDR3 has 17 amino acids. CDR3 sequence: CASSSPSVRRGTDTQYF. The DNA for the CDR3 is TGTGCCAGCAGTTCCCCCTCTGTACGGCGGGGCACAGATACGCAGTATTTT. Looking up the rest from reference TRBV28 and TRBJ2-3 gives the full variable domain: DVKVTQSSRYLVKRTGEKVFLECVQDMDHENMFWYRQDPGLGLRLIYFSYDVKMKEKGDIPEGYSVSREKKERFSLILESASTNQTSMYLCASSSPSVRRGTDTQYFGPGTRLTVL.

The chain uses TRBV5-5 and TRBJ2-2, with 8 bases matching TRBD2. Germline CDR1 and CDR2: SGHKS and YYEKEE (reference sequence). The V and J ends lost 8 bases and 3 bases, in that order; junction bases with no gene match: 6. The CDR3 sequence is 14 residues long. The CDR3 nucleotides read TGTGCCAGTCAGGGCGGGGGGCACACCGGGGAGCTGTTTTTT. Translating it yields CASQGGGHTGELFF.

This clonotype was counted at least ten times. The chain is built from TRBV20-1 and TRBJ2-3; D unresolved. V was clipped by 2 bases and J by 5 bases, with 17 bases between them. The CDR3 is 15 residues long. The germline CDR1 and CDR2 sequences are DFQATT and SNEGSKA (reference sequence). CDR3 sequence: CSARNPAVGRDTQYF. CDR3 nucleotides: TGCAGTGCTAGAAATCCGGCCGTCGGTAGAGATACGCAGTATTTT.

Worth noting for this clonotype: A much larger clone lies a single base off, so this may be a read error. This sequence joins TRBV2 and TRBJ2-1; D gene ambiguous. CDR3 length: 13 amino acids. V lost 6 bases, J lost 10 bases, and 16 bases lay in between. CDR1 SNHLY and CDR2 FYNNEI come from the germline V gene. This CDR3 is CASRGPGGYEQFF. The CDR3 bases are TGTGCCAGCAGAGGACCGGGCGGCTACGAGCAGTTCTTC.

The sample holds many counts of this clonotype. The junction departs from germline at one end; a sequencing error may be responsible. V gene TRBV5-1 combines with J gene TRBJ2-7, with 10 bases aligning to TRBD1. CDR1 SGHRS and CDR2 YFSETQ come from the germline V gene. The CDR3 is 16 amino acids. The CDR3 region is CASSSHPWTGGYEQYF. The DNA for the CDR3 is TGTGCCAGCAGCTCCCACCCTTGGACAGGGGGCTACGAGCAGTACTTC.

This sequence joins TRBV11-3 and TRBJ2-2; tentative D call: TRBD1 (6 bases). The CDR3 runs 16 residues. V was trimmed by 6 bases and J by 4 bases, leaving 18 bases between them. The germline CDR1 and CDR2 sequences are SGHNT and YENEEA. The DNA for the CDR3 is TGTGCCAGCAGTTTTTACCCGGGACAACTCACCGGGGAGCTGTTTTTT. It translates to CASSFYPGQLTGELFF.

Notes on this clonotype: A far larger clone is one nucleotide away, so this likely arose from a read error. This chain joins TRBV7-9 and TRBJ2-5; D is ambiguous. The germline CDR1 and CDR2 sequences are SEHNR and FQNEAQ (reference sequence). The CDR3 extends over 12 amino acids. The V and J ends lost 1 base and 11 bases respectively, with 11 bases between them. The CDR3 loop is CASSLGDHEQYF. The CDR3 nucleotides read TGTGCCAGCAGCTTAGGTGATCATGAGCAGTACTTC.